This T cell receptor beta chain was obtained from a study of control samples from healthy donors and cancer patients. Trimming cost V 2 bases and J 3 bases, with 14 bases left between them. The germline V gene encodes CDR1 MNHEY and CDR2 SVGAGI. The CDR3 length is 16 residues. Sequencing was performed with immunoSEQ multiplex PCR; in TCRdb, only in-frame clones are kept and a portion is missing. The sample carries 100,000 to 120,000 clones, 82% recorded once. Material for sequencing was blood. This chain links TRBV6-5 with TRBJ1-3; a possible D gene is TRBD1 (6 bases). The source is a man between 18 and 29 years old in good health. The CDR3 loop reads CASSYKSGGGGNTIYF. CDR3 coding DNA: TGTGCCAGCAGTTACAAGTCCGGGGGCGGTGGAAACACCATATATTTT.